One TCR beta chain is described in this entry. Time point: healthy volunteer bleed at 2 weeks. RNA extraction used unfractionated whole blood as the source of total RNA. This record comes from a study of human T cells and chemical hapten exposure. Germline trimming cut 0 bases from V and 0 bases from J; bases unmatched to any gene: 8. Germline lookup yields CDR1 DFQATT and CDR2 SNEGSKA (reference sequence). This CDR3 comprises 18 residues. Individual cDNA molecules (in the library) carried attached unique molecular identifiers. One entry per CDR3 protein, called by TCRdb with MiXCR from the RACE reads. The profile shows about 47,000 distinct CDR3 sequences, 3.5% to 4.5% of them singletons.

The specimen sequenced was whole blood. The origin of this receptor is a human donor in good health. Some clones in this sample may be carry-over from other donors' samples. The chain combines TRBV20-1 with TRBJ2-6; 7 bases fit TRBD1. Here the CDR3 DNA reads TGCAGTGCTAGAGACGAGAGGGGGCTAGGCTCTGGGGCCAACGTCCTGACTTTC. Amino acid sequence: CSARDERGLGSGANVLTF.